These T cell receptor beta chains were read from a single sample in a study of regulatory T cells. Sequencing used immunoSEQ multiplex PCR; TCRdb keeps in-frame clones, though not all of them. This table has about 15,000 clones, around 80% appearing once. The source material was conventional CD4+ T cells sorted from blood. The receptors shown here come from a person in their twenties or thirties with CD3G deficiency. Each CDR3 is given with its conserved first and last residue. The order of the fields is V gene, D gene, J gene, clone size, CDR3 DNA, CDR3 protein. A D gene is named only where the DNA matches it firmly. Rows give clone size only sometimes, using once, few, many, or a class for an expanded clone.

TRBV28,TRBD2,TRBJ2-2,once,TGTGCCAGCAGTTTGTTTCTAGCGGGGAATGCCGGGGAGCTGTTTTTT,CASSLFLAGNAGELFF
TRBV10-3,TRBD1,TRBJ1-2,.,TGTGCCATCAGTGCGGGACAGAACTATGGCTACACCTTC,CAISAGQNYGYTF
TRBV5-1,TRBD2,TRBJ2-3,.,TGCGCCAGCCGAGAACTAGCGGAAGTCACAGATACGCAGTATTTT,CASRELAEVTDTQYF
TRBV19,.,TRBJ2-2,.,TGTGCCAGTAGTATCTTGGGACCCGGGGAGCTGTTTTTT,CASSILGPGELFF
TRBV29-1,TRBD1,TRBJ1-2,.,TGCAGCGTTAAACAGGGGAACTATGGCTACACCTTC,CSVKQGNYGYTF
TRBV20-1,.,TRBJ2-5,.,TGCAGTGCTACTAACAGGGAGACCCAGTACTTC,CSATNRETQYF
TRBV6-6,.,TRBJ2-2,.,TGTGCCAGCAGCAAAGGACAGACGAACACCGGGGAGCTGTTTTTT,CASSKGQTNTGELFF
TRBV6-6,TRBD1,TRBJ2-2,.,TGTGCCAGCGGACGGGACAGGGGGCGGACCGGGGAGCTGTTTTTT,CASGRDRGRTGELFF
TRBV6-1,.,TRBJ2-6,.,TGTGCCAGCAGTGAATGGGGCCGCGCTGGGGCCAACGTCCTGACTTTC,CASSEWGRAGANVLTF
TRBV5-1,.,TRBJ2-7,.,TGCGCCAGCAGCCCCGACGGGATGTTCGGCGAGCAGTACTTC,CASSPDGMFGEQYF
TRBV7-9,.,TRBJ1-4,.,TGTGCCAGCAGCTTTGGCCGGGACCTTGAAAAACTGTTTTTT,CASSFGRDLEKLFF
TRBV28,.,TRBJ1-5,.,TGTGCCAGCAGTTTAAACAAGGAGCCCCAGCATTTT,CASSLNKEPQHF
TRBV6-6,.,TRBJ2-1,.,TGTGCCAGCAGTTACTCGGGCGGAAGCTCCTACAATGAGCAGTTCTTC,CASSYSGGSSYNEQFF
TRBV28,.,TRBJ1-5,.,TGTGCCAACCCTCCGAGGCGGCTGAGCACACGCAATCAGCCCCAGCATTTT,CANPPRRLSTRNQPQHF
TRBV6-6,.,TRBJ1-3,once,TGTGCCAGCAGTTTTTCATCGAGCTCTGGAAACACCATATATTTT,CASSFSSSSGNTIYF
TRBV5-1,TRBD2,TRBJ2-7,.,TGCGCCAGCAGCTTAGCGGGGACCTCCTACGAGCAGTACTTC,CASSLAGTSYEQYF
TRBV6-1,.,TRBJ1-2,.,TGTGCCAGCAGCCGGGATTTCCTATCCAACTATGGCTACACCTTC,CASSRDFLSNYGYTF
TRBV9,TRBD2,TRBJ2-3,.,TGTGCCAGCAGCGTCGGACTAGCGGGGGGTGGCACAGATACGCAGTATTTT,CASSVGLAGGGTDTQYF
TRBV7-8,.,TRBJ2-1,.,TGTGCCAGCAGCTTACTGGAACAGGGACTCAATGAGCAGTTCTTC,CASSLLEQGLNEQFF
TRBV27,TRBD2,TRBJ2-1,few,TGTGCCAGCAGTTTAAATAGCGGGGGGGAGCAGTTCTTC,CASSLNSGGEQFF
TRBV28,.,TRBJ2-5,.,TGTGCCAGCAGCTCCCGGAGGGGGGGCCTTGAGACCCAGTACTTC,CASSSRRGGLETQYF
TRBV5-1,.,TRBJ1-2,few,TGCGCCAGCAGCTTGGCCTATGGGGAAGTGGATGGCTACACCTTC,CASSLAYGEVDGYTF
TRBV7-2,.,TRBJ2-7,.,TGTGCCAGCAGCGAATCAGGCTACGAGCAGTACTTC,CASSESGYEQYF
TRBV28,TRBD1,TRBJ2-3,.,TGTGCCAGCAGTTACTCCGGGACAGGCACAGATACGCAGTATTTT,CASSYSGTGTDTQYF
TRBV7-9,TRBD2,TRBJ2-2,.,TGTGCCAGCAGCTTAACCGGGACTAGCGGGAGAGCCGGGGAGCTGTTTTTT,CASSLTGTSGRAGELFF
TRBV5-1,.,TRBJ1-1,few,TGCGCCAGCAGCCCCCAAGGGGAGAGAAGCACTGAAGCTTTCTTT,CASSPQGERSTEAFF
TRBV28,.,TRBJ2-2,.,TGTGCCAGCAGTTCCGGGGGGCGCATGGGGGAGCTGTTTTTT,CASSSGGRMGELFF
TRBV6-1,.,TRBJ2-3,.,TGTGCCAGCAGCAACACAGGGATTAGCACAGATACGCAGTATTTT,CASSNTGISTDTQYF
TRBV6-1,.,TRBJ2-6,once,TGTGCCAGCAAGGGCTGGGGAGCTGGGGCCAACGTCCTGACTTTC,CASKGWGAGANVLTF
TRBV6-1,.,TRBJ2-7,.,TGTGCCAGCGGCGGCCGGACTACCTACGAGCAGTACTTC,CASGGRTTYEQYF
TRBV27,.,TRBJ2-2,.,TGTGCCAGCAGTTTCGTGGCCGGGGAGCTGTTTTTT,CASSFVAGELFF
TRBV6-1,TRBD1,TRBJ1-1,once,TGTGCCAGCAGTGAAGGGACAGGGGGCCCAAGGCGGATCTTT,CASSEGTGGPRRIF
TRBV7-8,.,TRBJ1-6,.,TGTGCCAGCAGCTTAGCTTTAAGGGGGAACTCACCCCTCCACTTT,CASSLALRGNSPLHF
TRBV28,.,TRBJ2-7,once,TGTGCCAGCAGTCCGTACTACGCGGGCGCCTACGAGCAGTACTTC,CASSPYYAGAYEQYF
TRBV7-9,TRBD1,TRBJ1-1,.,TGTGCCAGCAGCCGGACAGGGGGCTCGGGGAACACTGAAGCTTTCTTT,CASSRTGGSGNTEAFF
TRBV27,TRBD2,TRBJ2-1,.,TGTGCCAGCAGTTCCTTAGCGGGAGGGCCTTACAATGAGCAGTTCTTC,CASSSLAGGPYNEQFF
TRBV7-8,TRBD2,TRBJ2-3,.,TGTGCCAGCAGCCGAGTCTCGGGGACTAGCGTTAAAACTAGCACAGATACGCAGTATTTT,CASSRVSGTSVKTSTDTQYF
TRBV29-1,.,TRBJ2-7,.,TGCAGCGTTGATCAGGGAAACTACGAGCAGTACTTC,CSVDQGNYEQYF
TRBV28,TRBD1,TRBJ1-3,.,TGTGCCAGCATAAAAGGGGGCTTTGGAAACACCATATATTTT,CASIKGGFGNTIYF
TRBV5-1,TRBD2,TRBJ2-7,.,TGCGCCAGCAGCTTGGGGCCCGGGGGGGGCTCCTACGAGCAGTACTTC,CASSLGPGGGSYEQYF
TRBV28,TRBD1,TRBJ2-1,.,TGTGCCAGCAGTTCGATAATGCCTAGCCGGGACAGATCCTACAATGAGCAGTTCTTC,CASSSIMPSRDRSYNEQFF
TRBV6-6,.,TRBJ2-7,.,TGTGCCAGCAGAAAGATGGGGTCCTACGAGCAGTACTTC,CASRKMGSYEQYF
TRBV7-9,TRBD2,TRBJ2-1,few,TGTGCCAGCAGCCCAACTAGCGGGAGACGCAATGAGCAGTTCTTC,CASSPTSGRRNEQFF
TRBV28,.,TRBJ1-2,once,TGTGCCAGCAGTAGGGGCTTCTATGGCTACACCTTC,CASSRGFYGYTF
TRBV5-1,.,TRBJ2-1,.,TGCGCCAGCAGCTTGGGACTATCCGCATTATCCTACAATGAGCAGTTCTTC,CASSLGLSALSYNEQFF
TRBV6-6,.,TRBJ2-7,few,TGTGCCAGCAGTTATTACAGCAGGGGCCTTCCTACGAAGCAGTACTTC,CASSYYSRGLPTKQYF
TRBV28,TRBD1,TRBJ1-5,.,TGTGCCAGCAGTTTACGAAGGGGGACAGGGAAGGCGGGCGGCAATCAGCCCCAGCATTTT,CASSLRRGTGKAGGNQPQHF
TRBV10-3,TRBD2,TRBJ2-3,.,TGTGCCATCAGAAAGGGACTAGCGGGGGGAAACACAGATACGCAGTATTTT,CAIRKGLAGGNTDTQYF
TRBV28,TRBD1,TRBJ1-3,.,TGTGCCAGCAGTCGACAGGGACGCTCTGGAAACACCATATATTTT,CASSRQGRSGNTIYF
TRBV6-6,.,TRBJ2-7,.,TGTGCCAGCAGGTTTAGCGTCCGTTCGGGCGAGCAGTACTTC,CASRFSVRSGEQYF
TRBV10-3,.,TRBJ2-7,.,TGTGCCATCAGTGAGGGCCAGGGGTACGAGCAGTACTTC,CAISEGQGYEQYF
TRBV6-5,.,TRBJ1-1,.,TGTGCCAGCAGTCCCCGTCCAGGGGCGGGCACTGAAGCTTTCTTT,CASSPRPGAGTEAFF
TRBV6-1,.,TRBJ1-2,.,TGTGCCAGCAGTGAAGGGTATAGATCGTCTGGCTACACCTTC,CASSEGYRSSGYTF
TRBV6-5,TRBD1,TRBJ1-5,.,TGTGCCAGCAGCCGGACAGGGGAGGGTCAGCCCCAGCATTTT,CASSRTGEGQPQHF
TRBV6-1,.,TRBJ1-5,.,TGTGCCAGCAGTGAATTCCCGCATAGCAATCAGCCCCAGCATTTT,CASSEFPHSNQPQHF
TRBV6-6,.,TRBJ1-2,.,TGTGCCACTTGTCAGGACAGATCCTATGGCTACACCTTC,CATCQDRSYGYTF
TRBV6-1,TRBD1,TRBJ1-4,.,TGTGCCAGCAGGGAGGGGGCGTGGACTAATGAAAAACTGTTTTTT,CASREGAWTNEKLFF
TRBV11-3,TRBD1,TRBJ2-7,.,TGTGCCAGCAGCTTAGTGGGACAGCGGTCACAGTACTTC,CASSLVGQRSQYF
TRBV5-1,.,TRBJ1-6,.,TGCGCCAGCAGCTTGACCGGCTCGAGGGGCTCACCCCTCCACTTT,CASSLTGSRGSPLHF